This record covers a single TCR beta chain. Its antigen is not identified. Healthy people donating bone marrow made up the donors. This specimen comes from a study of cytomegalovirus exposure and HLA in healthy donors. General study points: Most of the TCR beta V segments (in an earlier analysis) were productive either about 87% or about 30% of the time. Through in vitro validation, three CMV-associated chains were shown to be specific for CMV antigens.

Primers for the PCR totalled 60 Vbeta and 13 Jbeta. Some clones are missing from TCRdb's copy, which holds only in-frame ones; the method was immunoSEQ multiplex PCR. The sample has around 100,000 clones; roughly 68% are singletons. Sequencing input: PBMCs. The receptor comes from a young man in good health and CMV-seropositive.

The CDR3 loop reads CASSTPGQGVHEQYF. The CDR3 nucleotides read TGTGCCAGCAGCACACCGGGACAGGGTGTCCACGAGCAGTACTTC. This sequence joins TRBV27 and TRBJ2-5; TRBD1 matches 9 bases. The DNA end lines up better with TRBJ2-7; the J call may be wrong. Germline lookup yields CDR1 MNHEY and CDR2 SMNVEV (reference sequence). CDR3 size: 15 residues.